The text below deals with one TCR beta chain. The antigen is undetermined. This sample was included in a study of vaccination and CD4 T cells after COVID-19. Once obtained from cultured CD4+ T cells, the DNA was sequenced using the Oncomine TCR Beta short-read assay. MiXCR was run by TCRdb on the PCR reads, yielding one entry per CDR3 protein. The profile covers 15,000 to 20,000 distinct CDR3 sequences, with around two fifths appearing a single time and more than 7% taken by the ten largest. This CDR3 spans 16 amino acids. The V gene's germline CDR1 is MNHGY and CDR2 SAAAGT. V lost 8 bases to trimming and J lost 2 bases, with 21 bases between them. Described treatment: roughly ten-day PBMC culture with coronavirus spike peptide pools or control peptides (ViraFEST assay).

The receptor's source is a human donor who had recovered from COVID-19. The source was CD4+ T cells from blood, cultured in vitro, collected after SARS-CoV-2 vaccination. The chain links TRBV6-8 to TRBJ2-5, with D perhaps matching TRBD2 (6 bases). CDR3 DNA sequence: TGTGCCAGCCCCCTCAAGGCGGGGAGAGGACAAGAGACCCAGTACTTC. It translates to CASPLKAGRGQETQYF.